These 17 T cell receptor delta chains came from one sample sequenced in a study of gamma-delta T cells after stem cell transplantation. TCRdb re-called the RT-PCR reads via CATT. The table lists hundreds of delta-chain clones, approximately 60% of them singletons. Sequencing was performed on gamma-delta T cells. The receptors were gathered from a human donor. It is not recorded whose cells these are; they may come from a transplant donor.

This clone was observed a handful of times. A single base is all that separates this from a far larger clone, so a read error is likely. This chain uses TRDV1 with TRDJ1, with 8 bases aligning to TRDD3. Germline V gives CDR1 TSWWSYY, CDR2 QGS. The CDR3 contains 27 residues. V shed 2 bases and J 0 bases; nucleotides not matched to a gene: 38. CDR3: CALGEILLSRTNLGPIWVGDYTDKLIF. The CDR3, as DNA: TGTGCTCTTGGGGAAATACTCCTAAGTCGGACTAATTTGGGGCCGATTTGGGTGGGGGATTACACCGATAAACTCATCTTT.

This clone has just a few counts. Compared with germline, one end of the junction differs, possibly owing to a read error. In DNA form, the CDR3 reads TGTGCCTGTGACCTTACTGGGGCCCCGACAGCACACCTCTTCTTT. As protein: CACDLTGAPTAHLFF. The chain has TRDV2 and TRDJ2; 7 nucleotides agree with TRDD3. In germline, CDR1 is GEAIGNYY, CDR2 EKD. The CDR3 totals 15 residues.

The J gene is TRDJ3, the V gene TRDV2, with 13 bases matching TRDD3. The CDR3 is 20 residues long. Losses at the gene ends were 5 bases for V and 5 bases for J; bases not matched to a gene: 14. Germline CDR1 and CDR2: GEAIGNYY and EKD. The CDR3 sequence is CACGAILGDTEIRDTRQMFF. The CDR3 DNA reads TGTGCCTGTGGCGCTATACTGGGGGATACGGAGATCCGGGACACCCGACAGATGTTTTTC.

CDR3 nucleotides: TGTGCCTGTGACGGTCTCATCTGGGGATCACAGGGGGACACCGATAAACTCATCTTT. Encoded protein: CACDGLIWGSQGDTDKLIF. The chain has TRDV2 and TRDJ1, with a possible D match to TRDD3 (6 bases). Germline CDR1 is GEAIGNYY and CDR2 is EKD. The CDR3 is 19 residues long. The V gene lost 3 bases and the J gene lost 0 bases, with 25 bases spanning the gap.

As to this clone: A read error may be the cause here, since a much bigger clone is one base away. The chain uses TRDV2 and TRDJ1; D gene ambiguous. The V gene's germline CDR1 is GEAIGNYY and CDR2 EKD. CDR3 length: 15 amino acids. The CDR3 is CACDTVTQRGDNLIF. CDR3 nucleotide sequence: TGTGCCTGTGACACCGTAACGCAACGGGGTGATAACCTCATCTTT.

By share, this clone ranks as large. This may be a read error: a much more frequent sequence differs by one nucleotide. The CDR3 DNA follows: TGTGCCTGTGACACCGTAACGCTACGGGGTGATAACCTCATCTTT. Its protein is CACDTVTLRGDNLIF. The chain links TRDV2 to TRDJ1; D unresolved. The CDR3 runs 15 residues. Germline CDR1 reads GEAIGNYY; CDR2 reads EKD.

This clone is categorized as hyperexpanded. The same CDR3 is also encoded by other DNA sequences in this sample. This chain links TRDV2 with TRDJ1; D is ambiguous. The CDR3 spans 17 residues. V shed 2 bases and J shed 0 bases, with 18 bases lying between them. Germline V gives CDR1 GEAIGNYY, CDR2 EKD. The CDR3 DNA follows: TGTGCCTGTGACAGGCTGCAGGGGTCTCCCGACACCGATAAACTCATCTTT. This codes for CACDRLQGSPDTDKLIF.

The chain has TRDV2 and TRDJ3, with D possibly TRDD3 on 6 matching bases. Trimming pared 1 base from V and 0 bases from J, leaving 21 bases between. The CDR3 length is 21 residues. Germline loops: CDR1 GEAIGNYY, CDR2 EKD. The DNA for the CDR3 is TGTGCCTGTGACACTAATGTGACGGGGGAACCACGCTCCTGGGACACCCGACAGATGTTTTTC. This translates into CACDTNVTGEPRSWDTRQMFF.

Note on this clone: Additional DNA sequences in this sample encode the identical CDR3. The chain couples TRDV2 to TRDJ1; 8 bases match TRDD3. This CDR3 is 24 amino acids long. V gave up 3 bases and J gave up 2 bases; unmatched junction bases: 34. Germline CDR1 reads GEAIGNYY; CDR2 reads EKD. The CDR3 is CACDSLSEPITGGDTRLGTDKLIF. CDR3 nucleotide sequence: TGTGCCTGTGACTCCCTTTCCGAACCCATTACTGGGGGGGACACCAGGCTCGGGACCGATAAACTCATCTTT.

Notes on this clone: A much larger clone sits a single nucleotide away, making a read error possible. CDR3 in DNA: TGTGCCTGTGACCTTACTGGGGACCCGACAGCACACCTCTTCTTT. Protein: CACDLTGDPTAHLFF. V gene TRDV2 combines with J gene TRDJ2; 7 bases align to TRDD3. The CDR3 contains 15 residues. CDR1 is GEAIGNYY, CDR2 EKD, per germline.

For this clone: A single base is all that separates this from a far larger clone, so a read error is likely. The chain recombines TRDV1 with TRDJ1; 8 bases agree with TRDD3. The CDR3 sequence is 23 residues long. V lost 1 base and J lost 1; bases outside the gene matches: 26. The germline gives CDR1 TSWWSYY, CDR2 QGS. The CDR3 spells CALGEQSHSWGTLNRDGTDKLIF. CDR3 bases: TGTGCTCTTGGGGAACAATCTCACTCCTGGGGGACACTAAACCGGGATGGCACCGATAAACTCATCTTT.

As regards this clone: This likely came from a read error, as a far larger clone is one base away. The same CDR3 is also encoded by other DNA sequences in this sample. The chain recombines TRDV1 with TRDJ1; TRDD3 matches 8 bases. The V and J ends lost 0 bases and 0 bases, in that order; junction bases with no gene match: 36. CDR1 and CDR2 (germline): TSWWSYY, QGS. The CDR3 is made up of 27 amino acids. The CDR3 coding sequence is TGTGCTCTTGGGGAACTACTCCTAAGTCGGACTAATTTAGGGCCGATTTGGGTGGGGGATTACACCGATAAACTCATCTTT. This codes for CALGELLLSRTNLGPIWVGDYTDKLIF.

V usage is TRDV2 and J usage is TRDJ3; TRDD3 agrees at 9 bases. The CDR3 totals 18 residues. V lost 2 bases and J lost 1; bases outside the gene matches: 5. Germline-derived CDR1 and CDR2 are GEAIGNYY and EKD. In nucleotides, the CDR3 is TGTGCCTGTGACAGATGGGGATACGGATCCTGGGACACCCGACAGATGTTTTTC. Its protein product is CACDRWGYGSWDTRQMFF.

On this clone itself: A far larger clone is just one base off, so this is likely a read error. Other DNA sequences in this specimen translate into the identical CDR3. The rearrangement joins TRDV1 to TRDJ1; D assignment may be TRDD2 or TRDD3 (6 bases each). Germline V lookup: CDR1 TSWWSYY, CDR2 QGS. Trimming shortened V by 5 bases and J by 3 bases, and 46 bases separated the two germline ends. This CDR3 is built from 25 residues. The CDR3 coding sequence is TGTGCTCTTGGGCCTCCCCCTTCCCCCTTCGTACTGGGTTCCCCATTACATCTACCATCCGATAAACTCATCTTT. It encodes CALGPPPSPFVLGSPLHLPSDKLIF.

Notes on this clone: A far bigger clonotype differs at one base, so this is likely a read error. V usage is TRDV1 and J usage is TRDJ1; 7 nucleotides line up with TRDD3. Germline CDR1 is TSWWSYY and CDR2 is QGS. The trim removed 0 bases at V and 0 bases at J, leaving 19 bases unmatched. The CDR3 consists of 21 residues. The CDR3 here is CALGELFPYIPGGLYTDKLIF. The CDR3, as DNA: TGTGCTCTTGGGGAACTTTTCCCCTACATACCTGGGGGGCTGTACACCGATAAACTCATCTTT.

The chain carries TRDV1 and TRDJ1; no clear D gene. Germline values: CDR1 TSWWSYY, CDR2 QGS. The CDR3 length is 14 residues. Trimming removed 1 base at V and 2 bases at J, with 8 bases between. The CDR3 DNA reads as TGTGCTCTTGGGGAACCTACCACAACCGATAAACTCATCTTT. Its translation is CALGEPTTTDKLIF.

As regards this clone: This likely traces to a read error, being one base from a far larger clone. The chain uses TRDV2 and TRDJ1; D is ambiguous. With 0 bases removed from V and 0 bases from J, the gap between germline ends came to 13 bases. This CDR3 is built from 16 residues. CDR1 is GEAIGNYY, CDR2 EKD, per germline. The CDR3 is CACDTLAAADTDKLIF. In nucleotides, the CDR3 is TGTGCCTGTGACACCCTAGCTGCGGCGGACACCGATAAACTCATCTTT.